This TCR beta chain was identified during a study of identical twins. General study findings and limits: Out-of-frame alpha sequences common to twins exhibited an excess of low generation probability.

The CDR3 totals 17 residues. J was trimmed by 7 bases and V by 2 bases; bases with no gene match: 10. Germline V lookup: CDR1 MGHRA, CDR2 YSYEKL. This clonotype has only a few counts. Its antigen remains unknown. TCRdb ran MiXCR on the 5' RACE reads and lists one entry per CDR3 protein. This sample yields roughly 230,000 distinct CDR3 sequences, of which about 8% are seen a single time; 2.5% to 3.5% belongs to the top ten. These records were also assigned to another study, of yellow fever vaccine responses in identical twins.

Sequences were obtained from CD8+ T cells sorted from blood. V usage is TRBV4-1 and J usage is TRBJ2-1, with 11 nucleotides matching TRBD2. The receptor comes from a woman under 30 in good health. The CDR3 here is CASSQTVAGGPSNEQFF. The DNA for the CDR3 is TGCGCCAGCAGCCAAACCGTAGCGGGAGGGCCGTCAAATGAGCAGTTCTTC.